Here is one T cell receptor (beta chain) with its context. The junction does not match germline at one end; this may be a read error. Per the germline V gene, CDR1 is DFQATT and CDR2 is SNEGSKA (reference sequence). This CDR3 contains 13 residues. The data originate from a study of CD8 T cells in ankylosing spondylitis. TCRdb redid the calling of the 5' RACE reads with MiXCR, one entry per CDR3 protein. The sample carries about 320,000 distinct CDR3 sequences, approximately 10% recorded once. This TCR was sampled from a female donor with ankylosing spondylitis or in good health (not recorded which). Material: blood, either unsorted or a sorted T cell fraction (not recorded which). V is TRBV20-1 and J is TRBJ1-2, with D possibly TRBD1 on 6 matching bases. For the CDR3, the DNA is TGCAGTGCTAGAGAGATCTCCCTGGGGGGCTACGCCTTC. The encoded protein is CSAREISLGGYAF.